This TCR beta chain was captured by sequencing in a study of Graves' ophthalmopathy and Graves' hyperthyroidism. Germline CDR1 and CDR2: GTSNPN and SVGIG (reference sequence). Trimming removed 1 base from V and 5 bases from J, with 2 bases in between. The CDR3 has 10 residues. Amplification of TCR beta CDR3 regions used RNA transcripts. An opening RT-PCR round employed HTBI primers and preceded a second-round multiplex PCR. Each CDR3 protein gets one entry after TCRdb re-called the multiplex PCR reads with MiXCR. Of 300,000 to 400,000 distinct CDR3 sequences detected, roughly a sixth appear once; the ten largest clones hold 9% to 15%.

This chain connects TRBV30 to TRBJ1-1, with D unresolved. The sample comprised peripheral blood. The clonotype originates from an adult man with Graves' ophthalmopathy. CDR3 protein: CAWSETEAFF. In DNA, the CDR3 is TGTGCCTGGAGTGAGACTGAAGCTTTCTTT.